This TCR beta chain is from a study of blood T cell repertoires in COVID-19. Study context: Some COVID-19 samples were acute and others convalescent; all came from the United States, Italy and Spain.

In the original workflow: Amplification from reference gene primers served as the basis for estimated nucleated cell counts. The repertoire was sequenced with immunoSEQ multiplex PCR; TCRdb's copy has only in-frame clones and lacks some. V and J calls and clone size are those listed in that table; D and trimming were worked out from the DNA. The table includes over 150,000 clones, about 80% detected once. Unmatched junction bases numbered 7, after V lost 5 bases and J lost 9 bases. The CDR3 is 15 residues long. From germline, CDR1 is SGHAT and CDR2 FQNNGV. The chain has TRBV11-2 and TRBJ2-2, with 12 nucleotides matching TRBD1. The origin of this receptor is a man aged 35-49 years who had recovered from COVID-19. The material sequenced was PBMCs or T cells enriched from blood (not recorded which). The CDR3 is CASSRGGQGARELFF. CDR3 bases: TGTGCCAGCAGCCGGGGGGGACAGGGGGCTCGGGAGCTGTTTTTT.